The rows below give T cell receptor beta chains drawn from one sample of a study of monozygotic twins with inflammatory bowel disease. TCRdb reprocessed the 5' RACE reads, with one entry per CDR3 protein and no DNA. This sample contains approximately 110,000 distinct CDR3 sequences. The specimen was blood. These receptors all stem from a human donor with ulcerative colitis or Crohn's disease, or a healthy co-twin of an affected twin (not recorded which). Both conserved end residues are part of each CDR3. The order of the fields is V gene, J gene, CDR3 length, CDR3 protein.

V: TRBV5-1
J: TRBJ2-7
length: 17
CDR3: CASSLAPGNANVYEQYF

V: TRBV20-1
J: TRBJ2-5
length: 14
CDR3: CSARHLAGEETQYF

V: TRBV30
J: TRBJ2-1
length: 14
CDR3: CAWSVGGLSNEQFF

V: TRBV11-3
J: TRBJ1-1
length: 14
CDR3: CASSWTGMNTEAFF

V: TRBV5-6
J: TRBJ1-5
length: 18
CDR3: CASSFGTGAGNSNQPQHF

V: TRBV24-1
J: TRBJ2-7
length: 13
CDR3: CATSVGSSYEQYF

V: TRBV13
J: TRBJ1-5
length: 17
CDR3: CASSSRRQGPSNQPQHF

V: TRBV11-1
J: TRBJ2-7
length: 13
CDR3: CASSYGQTYEQYF

V: TRBV7-2
J: TRBJ2-7
length: 15
CDR3: CASSLALGHEDEQYF

V: TRBV24-1
J: TRBJ2-1
length: 15
CDR3: CATSDPGKTGDEQFF

V: TRBV11-2
J: TRBJ2-5
length: 14
CDR3: CASSLDMEIETQYF

V: TRBV7-3
J: TRBJ2-5
length: 14
CDR3: CASSLNPDQETQYF

V: TRBV7-3
J: TRBJ2-3
length: 13
CDR3: CASSPTIADTQYF

V: TRBV5-4
J: TRBJ1-4
length: 14
CDR3: CASSSNIMDEKLFF

V: TRBV30
J: TRBJ2-5
length: 14
CDR3: CAWSVTGGAETQYF

V: TRBV7-8
J: TRBJ2-1
length: 12
CDR3: CASSLTYNEPFF

V: TRBV12-3/TRBV12-4
J: TRBJ1-1
length: 15
CDR3: CASSPGQGFYTEAFF

V: TRBV12-3/TRBV12-4
J: TRBJ2-1
length: 15
CDR3: CASSSPGTGSDEQFF

V: TRBV11-2
J: TRBJ1-5
length: 16
CDR3: CASSLDSSGTGQPQHF

V: TRBV5-5
J: TRBJ2-3
length: 13
CDR3: CASEGLTVDTQYF

V: TRBV20-1
J: TRBJ2-1
length: 14
CDR3: CSAVGTEAYNEQFF

V: TRBV29-1
J: TRBJ2-7
length: 14
CDR3: CSVGAGGLPGEQYF

V: TRBV20-1
J: TRBJ1-1
length: 14
CDR3: CSAPPTGWNTEAFF

V: TRBV20-1
J: TRBJ2-2
length: 14
CDR3: CSARDRGRGLELFF

V: TRBV7-9
J: TRBJ2-5
length: 16
CDR3: CASSLGTSGVTETQYF

V: TRBV29-1
J: TRBJ2-7
length: 16
CDR3: CSVEGGIAGAPYEQYF

V: TRBV9
J: TRBJ1-1
length: 14
CDR3: CASSVGHRGTEAFF

V: TRBV24-1
J: TRBJ2-7
length: 14
CDR3: CATSDTDRVYEQYF

V: TRBV28
J: TRBJ1-2
length: 15
CDR3: CASSKGGQEGHGYTF

V: TRBV7-9
J: TRBJ1-5
length: 15
CDR3: CASSLSGAPNQPQHF

V: TRBV28
J: TRBJ2-3
length: 18
CDR3: CASSFDSITGNPTDTQYF

V: TRBV6-1
J: TRBJ2-7
length: 14
CDR3: CASSALAPTYEQYF

V: TRBV7-9
J: TRBJ2-1
length: 14
CDR3: CASSRVSRDNEQFF

V: TRBV6-5
J: TRBJ2-5
length: 15
CDR3: CASSYSGQVQETQYF